Listed here are 24 T cell receptor beta chains from one sample, sequenced in a study of sequential checkpoint blockade in melanoma. Treatment of the sample: randomized to nivolumab then ipilimumab (arm A) or the reverse (arm B). Profiled with immunoSEQ multiplex PCR; TCRdb holds only in-frame clones, not every one. The table records around 3,000 clones, 24% of them present only once. Sample: tumor tissue (inferred from file names), taken from a patient given nivolumab and ipilimumab in sequence. All receptors come from a human donor with melanoma.

Many counts were recorded for this clone. V gene TRBV11-3 combines with J gene TRBJ2-3; 10 bases line up with TRBD2. After removal of 5 bases from V and 1 base from J, the junction contained 0 bases not matched to a gene. CDR1 and CDR2 (germline): SGHNT, YENEEA. This CDR3 spans 14 amino acids. The CDR3 protein is CASSTSGGTDTQYF. The DNA of the CDR3 is TGTGCCAGCAGCACTAGCGGGGGCACAGATACGCAGTATTTT.

The chain couples TRBV29-1 to TRBJ2-5; 8 bases line up with TRBD2. Germline V gene sequence: CDR1 SQVTM, CDR2 ANQGSEA. The CDR3 runs to 12 residues. The V and J ends lost 7 bases and 5 bases, in that order; junction bases with no gene match: 6. In DNA, the CDR3 is TGCAGCGCCGGGGGGGCCGGTGAGACCCAGTACTTC. Its translation is CSAGGAGETQYF.

This clone was detected many times. The chain joins TRBV11-3 to TRBJ2-1; D is tentatively TRBD1 or TRBD2 (6 bases each). The V end lost 1 base, the J end lost 7 bases, and 14 bases lay between the germline ends. CDR3 length: 15 amino acids. Germline lookup yields CDR1 SGHNT and CDR2 YENEEA. CDR3 residues: CASSLVGGPGNEQFF. The CDR3 DNA follows: TGTGCCAGCAGCTTAGTAGGGGGGCCGGGTAATGAGCAGTTCTTC.

This clone counts as large (0.1 to 1%). CDR3 in DNA: TGTGCCAGCAGCTTGGGCGGGGGGAACTCCTACAATGAGCAGTTCTTC. Translated, it gives CASSLGGGNSYNEQFF. This chain connects TRBV11-3 to TRBJ2-1; TRBD2 aligns across 8 bases. Germline lookup yields CDR1 SGHNT and CDR2 YENEEA. The V segment lost 3 bases and the J segment 0 bases; nucleotides outside the gene matches: 4. The CDR3 totals 16 residues.

This clone is deemed medium-sized. This chain connects TRBV11-3 to TRBJ1-5; D unclear. The CDR3 is 15 amino acids. V gave up 6 bases and J gave up 2 bases, with 14 bases separating them. CDR1 and CDR2 (germline): SGHNT, YENEEA. CDR3 sequence: CASSFYGTGNQPQHF. For the CDR3, the DNA is TGTGCCAGCAGTTTTTATGGTACGGGCAATCAGCCCCAGCATTTT.

The chain has TRBV5-1 and TRBJ2-2; D call uncertain. The CDR3 sequence is 14 residues long. CDR1 and CDR2 from the germline V gene are SGHRS and YFSETQ. With 6 bases removed from V and 4 bases from J, the gap between germline ends came to 13 bases. CDR3 coding DNA: TGCGCCAGCAAAATTGGTCGGTTCACCGGGGAGCTGTTTTTT. It translates to CASKIGRFTGELFF.

This clone was detected many times. The chain uses TRBV9 and TRBJ2-5, with 7 bases matching TRBD2. V dropped 4 bases and J dropped 2; count of bases not matched to a gene: 8. CDR1 and CDR2 (germline): SGDLS, YYNGEE. The CDR3 has 15 amino acids. CDR3 nucleotide sequence: TGTGCCAGCAGCACTCGCGGGGGACCTCAAGAGACCCAGTACTTC. It codes for CASSTRGGPQETQYF. The full variable domain, its missing parts supplied by reference TRBV9 and TRBJ2-5, is DSGVTQTPKHLITATGQRVTLRCSPRSGDLSVYWYQQSLDQGLQFLIQYYNGEERAKGNILERFSAQQFPDLHSELNLSSLELGDSALYFCASSTRGGPQETQYFGPGTRLLVL.

The sample holds many counts of this clone. The CDR3 coding sequence is TGCGCCAGCAGCCAAGAGTTGAGGGTTCACTATGGCTACACCTTC. Protein: CASSQELRVHYGYTF. V gene TRBV23-1 combines with J gene TRBJ1-2, with D unresolved. TRBV23-1 is reported as an ORF; its role is uncertain. CDR3 size: 15 residues. Trimming took off 6 bases at V and 3 bases at J, with 17 bases between the two ends.

At least ten counts were recorded for this clone. The chain uses TRBV11-3 and TRBJ2-2, with TRBD1 matching over 10 bases. J was trimmed by 2 bases and V by 4 bases; bases with no gene match: 4. Germline V gene lookup returns CDR1 SGHNT and CDR2 YENEEA. CDR3 size: 16 residues. CDR3 coding DNA: TGTGCCAGCAGCTCCTGGACAGGGGGTAACACCGGGGAGCTGTTTTTT. Translated: CASSSWTGGNTGELFF.

In DNA, the CDR3 is TGCGCCAGCGCGGGCGGCCCACGGGGGGCTACAGATACGCAGTATTTT. Encoded protein: CASAGGPRGATDTQYF. The chain joins TRBV10-2 to TRBJ2-3; TRBD2 might be the D (7 bases). Germline CDR1 reads WSHSY; CDR2 reads SAAADI. The CDR3 has 16 amino acids. The V end lost 8 bases, the J end lost 3 bases, and 21 bases lay between the germline ends.

The table lists this clone with many counts. The gene calls are TRBV11-3 and TRBJ1-4, with TRBD1 as a possible D gene (5 bases). Trimming removed 3 bases from V and 0 bases from J, with 14 bases in between. The germline V gene has CDR1 SGHNT and CDR2 YENEEA. The CDR3 runs 17 residues. The CDR3 is CASSLALRGPTNEKLFF. Here the CDR3 DNA reads TGTGCCAGCAGCTTGGCCTTAAGGGGACCAACTAATGAAAAACTGTTTTTT.

This clone is labeled as medium-sized. This sequence joins TRBV11-3 and TRBJ2-5; D perhaps matches TRBD1 (5 bases). The V gene lost 5 bases and the J gene lost 5 bases, with 18 bases spanning the gap. Germline V gene sequence: CDR1 SGHNT, CDR2 YENEEA. The CDR3 contains 15 residues. The chain's CDR3 is CASSPNRFRAETQYF. DNA for the CDR3: TGTGCCAGCAGCCCAAATAGGTTCAGGGCGGAGACCCAGTACTTC.

This clone was seen many times. The V gene is TRBV11-3, the J gene TRBJ2-7; the match to TRBD1 covers 10 bases. V shed 0 bases, J shed 3 bases, and the junction held 8 bases outside the gene matches. The CDR3 is made up of 17 amino acids. Looked up from germline, CDR1 is SGHNT and CDR2 is YENEEA. CDR3 loop: CASSLDGSGTGVYEQYF. The DNA for the CDR3 is TGTGCCAGCAGCTTAGACGGGTCGGGGACAGGGGTCTACGAGCAGTACTTC.

This clone came up a few times. This chain uses TRBV6-8 with TRBJ1-1; D is unresolved. The CDR3 has 12 residues. Deletions cut 6 bases from V and 8 bases from J, with 13 bases between. CDR1 is MNHGY, CDR2 SAAAGT, per germline. The CDR3 is CASSSRGFEAFF. The CDR3 DNA sequence: TGTGCCAGCAGCAGCCGTGGGTTCGAAGCTTTCTTT.

This clone is medium-sized. V usage is TRBV11-3 and J usage is TRBJ2-1; 9 bases are shared with TRBD2. Germline V gene lookup returns CDR1 SGHNT and CDR2 YENEEA. Trimming cost V 3 bases and J 5 bases; bases outside gene matches: 5. CDR3 size: 15 residues. The CDR3 sequence: CASSLWLAGNNEQFF. The CDR3 region has the DNA TGTGCCAGCAGCTTGTGGCTAGCGGGGAACAATGAGCAGTTCTTC.

This clone rates as large. This chain links TRBV6-8 with TRBJ1-1; D call uncertain. The V gene lost 7 bases and the J gene lost 0 bases, with 6 bases spanning the gap. CDR1 is MNHGY and CDR2 is SAAAGT in the germline V gene. There are 12 residues in the CDR3. Here the CDR3 reads CASKPLNTEAFF. CDR3 nucleotide sequence: TGTGCCAGCAAACCTCTGAACACTGAAGCTTTCTTT.

This clone is medium-sized (0.01 to 0.1%) by share. The CDR3 region is CASSLVGQLNTEAFF. The CDR3 DNA sequence: TGTGCCAGCAGCTTGGTAGGACAACTGAACACTGAAGCTTTCTTT. The chain joins TRBV11-3 to TRBJ1-1; D is possibly TRBD1 (5 bases). CDR1 SGHNT and CDR2 YENEEA come from the germline V gene. V lost 3 bases, J lost 0 bases, and 11 bases lay in between. This CDR3 has 15 amino acids.

The chain is built from TRBV6-8 and TRBJ2-4; weak D call: TRBD2 (7 bases). This CDR3 comprises 16 residues. V was shortened by 8 bases and J by 2 bases, with 19 bases between the two germline ends. Germline V gene lookup returns CDR1 MNHGY and CDR2 SAAAGT. The CDR3 bases are TGTGCCAGCCGAGTGGGAGGGGGAAGAACCAAAAACATTCAGTACTTC. The encoded protein is CASRVGGGRTKNIQYF.

CDR3 sequence reads: CASSYRGSSYNEQFF. CDR3 bases: TGTGCCAGCAGTTATCGGGGCAGCTCCTACAATGAGCAGTTCTTC. The rearrangement uses TRBV6-8 and TRBJ2-1; D may correspond to TRBD1 or TRBD2 (5 bases each). The CDR3 is 15 residues long. Trimming took off 3 bases at V and 0 bases at J, with 9 bases between the two ends. Germline loops: CDR1 MNHGY, CDR2 SAAAGT.

This chain joins TRBV30 and TRBJ1-5, with D maybe TRBD1 (5 bases). The CDR3 covers 13 residues. Trimming cost V 0 bases and J 5 bases, with 8 bases left between them. Germline loops: CDR1 GTSNPN, CDR2 SVGIG (reference sequence). CDR3 in amino acids: CAWSVLGDQPQHF. The CDR3 DNA reads as TGTGCCTGGAGTGTATTAGGGGATCAGCCCCAGCATTTT.

In its sample, this clone was seen many times. DNA for the CDR3: TGTGCCAGCAGCCAGATTCCCCGCAGCATTACCTCCTACGAGCAGTACTTC. Amino acids: CASSQIPRSITSYEQYF. The chain employs TRBV11-3 and TRBJ2-7; D not resolved. The germline V and J ends were trimmed by 5 bases and 0 bases, with 20 bases remaining between them. CDR1 is SGHNT, CDR2 YENEEA, per germline. The CDR3 runs to 17 residues.

This clone was counted many times. The chain couples TRBV11-3 to TRBJ2-7; D might be TRBD1 (6 bases). The CDR3 runs to 14 residues. The V and J ends lost 2 bases and 2 bases respectively, with 10 bases between them. The germline V gene encodes CDR1 SGHNT and CDR2 YENEEA. CDR3 residues: CASSLRTATYEQYF. The CDR3 DNA reads as TGTGCCAGCAGCTTACGGACAGCGACCTACGAGCAGTACTTC. The variable domain in full, completed from reference TRBV11-3 and TRBJ2-7, reads EAGVVQSPRYKIIEKKQPVAFWCNPISGHNTLYWYLQNLGQGPELLIRYENEEAVDDSQLPKDRFSAERLKGVDSTLKIQPAELGDSAVYLCASSLRTATYEQYFGPGTRLTVT.

In this sample, this clone turned up many times. The chain joins TRBV11-3 to TRBJ1-1; the match to TRBD1 covers 12 bases. Germline values: CDR1 SGHNT, CDR2 YENEEA. Germline trimming cut 5 bases from V and 4 bases from J; bases unmatched to any gene: 8. The length of the CDR3 is 16 residues. CDR3 residues: CASSRGTGGFRTEAFF. The CDR3 bases are TGTGCCAGCAGCCGAGGGACAGGGGGCTTTCGCACTGAAGCTTTCTTT. The full variable domain, completed using reference TRBV11-3 and TRBJ1-1, is EAGVVQSPRYKIIEKKQPVAFWCNPISGHNTLYWYLQNLGQGPELLIRYENEEAVDDSQLPKDRFSAERLKGVDSTLKIQPAELGDSAVYLCASSRGTGGFRTEAFFGQGTRLTVV.

This clone has just a few counts. The genes are TRBV6-8 and TRBJ1-2, with 10 bases fitting TRBD1. CDR1 is MNHGY and CDR2 is SAAAGT in the germline V gene. After removal of 6 bases from V and 8 bases from J, the junction contained 9 bases not matched to a gene. The length of the CDR3 is 14 residues. The CDR3, as DNA: TGTGCCAGCAGGAAATTTGGGACAGGGGAAGGCTACACCTTC. It translates to CASRKFGTGEGYTF.